These 5 T cell receptor beta chains were sequenced from one sample in a study of blood T cell repertoires in COVID-19. Some clones are missing from TCRdb's copy, which holds only in-frame ones; the method was immunoSEQ multiplex PCR. The table records 95,000 to 150,000 clones, roughly 92% of them present only once. The sequenced sample consisted of peripheral blood. Receptors were obtained from a man aged 50 to 60 with COVID-19, enrolled during active disease.

V gene TRBV7-2 combines with J gene TRBJ1-1, with D uncertain. V was clipped by 3 bases and J by 2 bases, with 7 bases between them. Germline V gives CDR1 SGHTA, CDR2 FQGNSA. The CDR3 consists of 13 residues. The CDR3 nucleotides read TGTGCCAGCAGCTTGATAGCCAACACTGAAGCTTTCTTT. Its translation: CASSLIANTEAFF. Together with reference TRBV7-2 and TRBJ1-1, the CDR3 gives the full variable domain: GAGVSQSPSNKVTEKGKDVELRCDPISGHTALYWYRQSLGQGLEFLIYFQGNSAPDKSGLPSDRFSAERTGGSVSTLTIQRTQQEDSAVYLCASSLIANTEAFFGQGTRLTVV.

The gene calls are TRBV9 and TRBJ2-1; 13 bases fit TRBD2. CDR3 length: 16 residues. Losses at the gene ends were 5 bases for V and 6 bases for J; bases not matched to a gene: 8. Germline V gene data show CDR1 as SGDLS and CDR2 as YYNGEE. The CDR3 coding sequence is TGTGCCAGCAGTCATCAACTAGCGGGAGGGGGCAATGAGCAGTTCTTC. Protein product: CASSHQLAGGGNEQFF.

Details on this clone: In the same sample, other DNA sequences code for this CDR3. V is TRBV6-5 and J is TRBJ2-3; TRBD2 agrees at 7 bases. Germline CDR1 is MNHEY and CDR2 is SVGAGI. The CDR3 covers 15 residues. J lost 1 base, V lost 4 bases, and 5 bases had no gene match. DNA of the CDR3: TGTGCCAGCAGTTTAAGTGGGAGGGGCACAGATACGCAGTATTTT. It codes for CASSLSGRGTDTQYF.

A single count supports this clone. V gene TRBV6-1 combines with J gene TRBJ2-3; 8 positions match TRBD1. The germline V gene encodes CDR1 MNHNS and CDR2 SASEGT. The CDR3 loop spans 16 amino acids. V was pared by 3 bases and J by 1 base, with 6 bases of the junction left unmatched. The CDR3: CASSETRGPGTDTQYF. DNA of the CDR3: TGTGCCAGCAGTGAGACCAGGGGGCCAGGCACAGATACGCAGTATTTT.

The chain is built from TRBV10-2 and TRBJ1-1; D ambiguous. Germline V gives CDR1 WSHSY, CDR2 SAAADI. V lost 7 bases, J lost 2 bases, and 14 bases lay in between. The CDR3 is 14 residues long. DNA for the CDR3: TGCGCCAGCACCATCGAGAGACTAAACACTGAAGCTTTCTTT. It yields the protein CASTIERLNTEAFF.